The 17 T cell receptor beta chains below all came from one sample that was sequenced in a study of cytomegalovirus exposure and HLA in healthy donors. The PCR employed 60 Vbeta primers together with 13 Jbeta primers. Generated by immunoSEQ multiplex PCR, the TCRdb table keeps only in-frame clones and is missing some. Altogether around 77,000 clones are present, approximately 78% being singletons, with the ten largest covering around 3%. Sample: PBMCs. The receptors derive from a man aged 40-55 years in good health and CMV-seronegative.

Only one count was recorded for this clone. This chain links TRBV5-1 with TRBJ1-3; TRBD1 matches at 7 bases. With 3 bases clipped from V and 0 bases from J, the junction kept 9 bases outside the gene matches. Germline assignment: CDR1 SGHRS and CDR2 YFSETQ. CDR3 length: 17 residues. The CDR3 sequence is CASSSHPTGDSGNTIYF. The CDR3 DNA is TGCGCCAGCAGCTCACACCCTACAGGGGACTCTGGAAACACCATATATTTT. The whole variable domain, filled in from reference TRBV5-1 and TRBJ1-3, reads KAGVTQTPRYLIKTRGQQVTLSCSPISGHRSVSWYQQTPGQGLQFLFEYFSETQRNKGNFPGRFSGRQFSNSRSEMNVSTLELGDSALYLCASSSHPTGDSGNTIYFGEGSWLTVV.

Regarding this clone: The same CDR3 can be traced to other DNA sequences in this sample. The chain recombines TRBV7-2 with TRBJ1-3, with TRBD1 as a possible D gene (5 bases). This CDR3 has 14 amino acids. V was shortened by 5 bases and J by 4 bases, with 12 bases between the two germline ends. The germline CDR1 and CDR2 sequences are SGHTA and FQGNSA. The CDR3: CASSPQGAGNTIYF. CDR3 DNA: TGTGCCAGCAGCCCCCAGGGCGCCGGAAACACCATATATTTT.

The sample holds a few counts of this clone. J is TRBJ1-1 and V is TRBV30, with 9 bases fitting TRBD1. The CDR3 extends over 14 amino acids. V lost 3 bases, J lost 6 bases, and 8 bases stayed unmatched. Germline-derived CDR1 and CDR2 are GTSNPN and SVGIG (reference sequence). Here the CDR3 reads CAWSLRDRVSEAFF. CDR3 nucleotide sequence: TGTGCCTGGAGCCTAAGGGACAGGGTATCTGAAGCTTTCTTT. Together with reference TRBV30 and TRBJ1-1, the CDR3 gives the full variable domain: SQTIHQWPATLVQPVGSPLSLECTVEGTSNPNLYWYRQAAGRGLQLLFYSVGIGQISSEVPQNLSASRPQDRQFILSSKKLLLSDSGFYLCAWSLRDRVSEAFFGQGTRLTVV.

V usage is TRBV19 and J usage is TRBJ1-5; D may be TRBD1 (5 bases). The ends were cut back, 8 bases at V and 4 bases at J, with 6 bases in the middle. This CDR3 is built from 11 residues. Germline V gene lookup returns CDR1 LNHDA and CDR2 SQIVND (reference sequence). CDR3 in DNA: TGTGCCAGTGGGGGGAATCAGCCCCAGCATTTT. Translating it yields CASGGNQPQHF. The whole variable domain, remainder taken from reference TRBV19 and TRBJ1-5, is DGGITQSPKYLFRKEGQNVTLSCEQNLNHDAMYWYRQDPGQGLRLIYYSQIVNDFQKGDIAEGYSVSREKKESFPLTVTSAQKNPTAFYLCASGGNQPQHFGDGTRLSIL.

The V call is TRBV6-5, the J call TRBJ1-2, with D maybe TRBD1 (6 bases). This CDR3 contains 15 residues. The V gene's germline CDR1 is MNHEY and CDR2 SVGAGI. V dropped 6 bases and J dropped 4 bases, with 18 bases sitting between them. The CDR3 is CASSVKAGVLYGYTF. The CDR3 bases are TGTGCCAGCAGCGTAAAAGCAGGGGTTCTCTATGGCTACACCTTC.

The chain is built from TRBV2 and TRBJ2-7; 7 nucleotides align to TRBD1. Germline loops: CDR1 SNHLY, CDR2 FYNNEI. Trimming at V came to 10 bases and at J to 1 base, leaving 4 bases not matched to a gene. The CDR3 has 12 amino acids. The CDR3 spells CANRGQSYEQYF. CDR3 nucleotides: TGTGCCAATAGGGGACAGTCCTACGAGCAGTACTTC.

The chain links TRBV6-5 to TRBJ2-7, with 9 bases lining up with TRBD1. Losses at the gene ends were 7 bases for V and 5 bases for J; bases not matched to a gene: 9. The CDR3 consists of 14 residues. CDR1 is MNHEY and CDR2 is SVGAGI in the germline V gene. DNA of the CDR3: TGTGCCAGCACACCCCCGGGACAGGGAGACGAGCAGTACTTC. This gives the protein CASTPPGQGDEQYF.

V and J are TRBV10-3 and TRBJ1-1; possible D gene TRBD1, 6 bases. The CDR3 is 15 residues long. V was trimmed by 7 bases and J by 4 bases, leaving 19 bases between them. Germline V gene data show CDR1 as ENHRY and CDR2 as SYGVKD. The CDR3 bases are TGTGCCATCACCGGATCTTGGGGGCCGGGCACTGAAGCTTTCTTT. Its protein product is CAITGSWGPGTEAFF.

The rearrangement uses TRBV5-1 and TRBJ1-1; weak D call: TRBD1 (5 bases). V was shortened by 0 bases and J by 9 bases, with 15 bases between the two germline ends. This CDR3 comprises 14 residues. The germline V gene has CDR1 SGHRS and CDR2 YFSETQ. The DNA of the CDR3 is TGCGCCAGCAGCTTGGGGTCAGGGAATGGTAAAGCTTTCTTT. Translating gives CASSLGSGNGKAFF.

In its sample, this clone was seen a few times. The chain links TRBV6-1 to TRBJ2-7, with TRBD1 identical over 7 bases. The CDR3 is 14 residues long. Trimming took 8 bases from V and 0 from J; bases not matched to a gene: 7. Germline V gene lookup returns CDR1 MNHNS and CDR2 SASEGT. The CDR3 here is CASAGTENSYEQYF. CDR3 sequence (DNA): TGTGCCAGCGCCGGGACAGAAAACTCCTACGAGCAGTACTTC.

The chain carries TRBV7-3 and TRBJ1-5; 9 bases are a match to TRBD1. Germline V CDR1 and CDR2: SGHTA, FQGTGA. This CDR3 comprises 19 residues. J gave up 3 bases and V 2 bases, and 14 bases lay outside the gene matches. CDR3 sequence reads: CASSLPRDRVWAANQPQHF. The CDR3 DNA reads as TGTGCCAGCAGCTTACCCCGGGACAGGGTTTGGGCAGCCAATCAGCCCCAGCATTTT. Filled out from reference TRBV7-3 and TRBJ1-5, the complete variable domain reads GAGVSQTPSNKVTEKGKYVELRCDPISGHTALYWYRQSLGQGPEFLIYFQGTGAADDSGLPNDRFFAVRPEGSVSTLKIQRTERGDSAVYLCASSLPRDRVWAANQPQHFGDGTRLSIL.

This chain uses TRBV27 with TRBJ2-1, with D unresolved. Germline V CDR1 and CDR2: MNHEY, SMNVEV (reference sequence). The CDR3 length is 15 residues. V was pared by 1 base and J by 2 bases, with 9 bases between. The CDR3 loop reads CASSLWQSTYNEQFF. The CDR3 DNA follows: TGTGCCAGCAGTTTATGGCAGTCGACCTACAATGAGCAGTTCTTC.

The genes are TRBV7-3 and TRBJ1-1; TRBD1 agrees at 11 bases. Germline CDR1 reads SGHTA; CDR2 reads FQGTGA. This CDR3 comprises 14 residues. Germline trimming cut 6 bases from V and 8 bases from J; bases unmatched to any gene: 8. CDR3 sequence: CASSRDRGAGEAFF. The CDR3 coding sequence is TGTGCCAGCAGTCGGGACAGGGGGGCGGGGGAAGCTTTCTTT.

This clone was detected only once. The rearrangement joins TRBV5-8 to TRBJ2-7, with D tentatively TRBD1 (6 bases). The length of the CDR3 is 14 residues. Germline V gene data show CDR1 as SGHTS and CDR2 as YDEGEE. The V end lost 0 bases, the J end lost 4 bases, and 11 bases lay between the germline ends. CDR3 sequence reads: CASSLDRDRYEQYF. The CDR3 nucleotides are TGTGCCAGCAGCTTGGACAGGGATCGGTACGAGCAGTACTTC.

In DNA, the CDR3 is TGTGCCAGCAGCTTGGGGCGGACAAATTCACCCCTCCACTTT. Translating gives CASSLGRTNSPLHF. The rearrangement joins TRBV5-6 to TRBJ1-6; the D gene is possibly TRBD1 (5 bases). The CDR3 covers 14 residues. Per the germline V gene, CDR1 is SGHDT and CDR2 is YYEEEE. Trimming removed 0 bases at V and 7 bases at J, with 8 bases between.

J is TRBJ2-3 and V is TRBV9; D remains ambiguous. The germline gives CDR1 SGDLS, CDR2 YYNGEE. V was pared by 4 bases and J by 0 bases, with 9 bases between. The CDR3 contains 14 residues. CDR3 sequence: CASSQAPSTDTQYF. The CDR3 DNA reads TGTGCCAGCAGCCAGGCCCCTAGCACAGATACGCAGTATTTT.

The V gene is TRBV6-5, the J gene TRBJ1-1; 7 bases align to TRBD1. The CDR3 has 15 residues. Germline CDR1 reads MNHEY; CDR2 reads SVGAGI. Trimming removed 2 bases from V and 1 base from J; junction bases left unmatched: 4. CDR3 sequence: CASSYGRQGNTEAFF. Here the CDR3 DNA reads TGTGCCAGCAGTTACGGCAGACAGGGGAACACTGAAGCTTTCTTT.